This TCR beta chain is from a study of cytomegalovirus exposure and HLA in healthy donors. The PCR ran on 60 Vbeta and 13 Jbeta primers. Assay used: immunoSEQ multiplex PCR; TCRdb lists only in-frame clones, some missing. This table holds 150,000 to 200,000 clones, about 72% found once. The TCR was taken from a young man in good health and CMV-seropositive. The sequencing sample was made of PBMCs.

The CDR3 reads CATSRVAVDNEQFF. The CDR3 DNA is TGTGCCACCAGCAGAGTCGCAGTGGACAATGAGCAGTTCTTC. The chain carries TRBV15 and TRBJ2-1; D remains unclear. The CDR3 sequence is 14 residues long. Trimming removed 1 base from V and 5 bases from J, with 9 bases in between. CDR1 is LNHNV, CDR2 YYDKDF, per germline (reference sequence). The whole variable domain, remainder taken from reference TRBV15 and TRBJ2-1, is DAMVIQNPRYQVTQFGKPVTLSCSQTLNHNVMYWYQQKSSQAPKLLFHYYDKDFNNEADTPDNFQSRRPNTSFCFLDIRSPGLGDTAMYLCATSRVAVDNEQFFGPGTRLTVL.